The 28 T cell receptor beta chains below come from one sample, sequenced in a study of blood T cells in healthy people across ages. A J-beta primer mix and a sample-barcoded 5' primer were used in a second PCR of roughly 7 to 12 cycles. TCRdb re-analysed the 5' RACE reads in MiXCR, keeping a single row per CDR3 protein. Of 1.6 million or so distinct CDR3 sequences detected, 34% appear once; the ten largest clones hold approximately 11%. The sequencing sample was made of blood. The receptors shown here come from a woman aged 30 to 39 in good health.

This clonotype was seen only a few times. The chain is built from TRBV3-1 and TRBJ2-7; 8 nucleotides match TRBD1. CDR1 and CDR2 from the germline V gene are LGHDT and YNNKEL (reference sequence). Germline trimming cut 2 bases from V and 1 base from J; bases unmatched to any gene: 10. This CDR3 comprises 17 residues. CDR3 sequence reads: CASSQLGTGPPSYEQYF. CDR3 bases: TGTGCCAGCAGCCAACTAGGGACAGGACCTCCGTCCTACGAGCAGTACTTC.

The V gene is TRBV28, the J gene TRBJ2-7; 7 bases fit TRBD1. Germline CDR1 is MDHEN and CDR2 is SYDVKM. The CDR3 is 14 residues long. J was trimmed by 1 base and V by 5 bases; bases with no gene match: 5. The CDR3 DNA reads TGTGCCAGCAGTGGACCGGGACAGTCCTACGAGCAGTACTTC. It encodes CASSGPGQSYEQYF.

This clonotype appeared a few times. CDR3 DNA sequence: TGTGCCAGCAGCGTAGGTCCGGGACATCAGCCCCAGCATTTT. Amino acids: CASSVGPGHQPQHF. The rearrangement joins TRBV9 to TRBJ1-5; perhaps TRBD1 as D (5 bases). This CDR3 is built from 14 residues. Germline lookup yields CDR1 SGDLS and CDR2 YYNGEE. Trimming cost V 0 bases and J 5 bases, with 9 bases left between them. The whole variable domain, remainder taken from reference TRBV9 and TRBJ1-5, is DSGVTQTPKHLITATGQRVTLRCSPRSGDLSVYWYQQSLDQGLQFLIQYYNGEERAKGNILERFSAQQFPDLHSELNLSSLELGDSALYFCASSVGPGHQPQHFGDGTRLSIL.

This clonotype has a handful of counts. This chain links TRBV15 with TRBJ2-1, with D hard to call. Germline CDR1 LNHNV, CDR2 YYDKDF (reference sequence). The CDR3 covers 12 residues. V was shortened by 4 bases and J by 7 bases, with 8 bases between the two germline ends. CDR3 in DNA: TGTGCCACCAGCACTGGGTGGAATGAGCAGTTCTTC. Its translation: CATSTGWNEQFF.

Of note for this clonotype: This CDR3 fails to terminate in the conserved phenylalanine or tryptophan, so it likely reflects a read error. The chain carries TRBV20-1 and TRBJ2-7; TRBD2 matches 9 bases. This CDR3 region has 13 residues. V gave up 5 bases and J gave up 6 bases; unmatched junction bases: 8. Germline-derived CDR1 and CDR2 are DFQATT and SNEGSKA (reference sequence). The CDR3 sequence is CSALAGVLREQYC. Written as DNA, the CDR3 is TGCAGTGCTTTAGCGGGAGTACTACGCGAGCAGTACTGC.

This clonotype was detected only a few times. The rearrangement links TRBV5-6 to TRBJ2-7; 8 bases align to TRBD2. Looked up from germline, CDR1 is SGHDT and CDR2 is YYEEEE. V was pared by 3 bases and J by 5 bases, with 16 bases of the junction left unmatched. The CDR3 sequence is 17 residues long. CDR3 coding DNA: TGTGCCAGCAGCTCAGGGATTCGGGGGGGCTTCGGTAACGAGCAGTACTTC. Translation: CASSSGIRGGFGNEQYF.

The chain couples TRBV20-1 to TRBJ2-7, with a tentative D call TRBD1 (6 bases). The CDR3 runs 13 residues. Germline CDR1 DFQATT, CDR2 SNEGSKA (reference sequence). V was pared by 4 bases and J by 2 bases, with 12 bases between. The CDR3 nucleotides are TGCAGTGCTAAAACTAACAGGGCCTACGAGCAGTACTTC. It is translated as CSAKTNRAYEQYF.

V gene TRBV7-9 combines with J gene TRBJ1-4; the D is unclear. The length of the CDR3 is 17 residues. Per germline, CDR1 SEHNR and CDR2 FQNEAQ (reference sequence). V was trimmed by 5 bases and J by 7 bases, leaving 23 bases between them. CDR3 coding DNA: TGTGCCAGCAGCCAATCGGCACTTCGAAAGACGAGTGAAAAACTGTTTTTT. Translating it yields CASSQSALRKTSEKLFF.

This chain uses TRBV12-3 or TRBV12-4 with TRBJ2-3; no firm D call. The CDR3 has 15 residues. The germline V and J ends were trimmed by 5 bases and 0 bases, with 12 bases remaining between them. CDR3 sequence reads: CASSTRRVSTDTQYF. CDR3 DNA: TGTGCCAGCAGTACAAGGCGCGTGAGCACAGATACGCAGTATTTT.

The gene calls are TRBV18 and TRBJ2-1; TRBD1 might be the D (6 bases). Germline CDR1 and CDR2: KGHSH and LQKENI. CDR3 size: 17 residues. Trimming left V 3 bases short and J 2 bases short, with 17 bases between. CDR3 sequence: CASSPTNYRDPYNEQFF. DNA of the CDR3: TGTGCCAGCTCACCGACTAACTACAGGGATCCCTACAATGAGCAGTTCTTC.

CDR3 DNA sequence: TGTGCCACCAGCATCATAGGGACAGGTCCCTACGAGCAGTACTTC. Encoded protein: CATSIIGTGPYEQYF. The chain recombines TRBV15 with TRBJ2-7, with 8 positions matching TRBD1. J lost 2 bases, V lost 4 bases, and 7 bases had no gene match. The CDR3 spans 15 residues. CDR1 and CDR2 from the germline V gene are LNHNV and YYDKDF (reference sequence).

The V gene is TRBV7-9, the J gene TRBJ1-2; D gene ambiguous. V was cut by 5 bases and J by 5 bases, with 18 bases left in between. The germline CDR1 and CDR2 sequences are SEHNR and FQNEAQ (reference sequence). CDR3 length: 15 amino acids. CDR3 loop: CASSQERVSLYGYTF. CDR3 nucleotides: TGTGCCAGCAGCCAAGAAAGGGTCTCCTTATATGGCTACACCTTC.

This clonotype has more than one count but fewer than ten. The chain uses TRBV7-9 and TRBJ2-1; perhaps D is TRBD1 or TRBD2 (5 bases each). Germline V CDR1 and CDR2: SEHNR, FQNEAQ (reference sequence). This CDR3 region has 16 residues. Trimming removed 1 base from V and 4 bases from J, with 14 bases in between. The CDR3 region is CASSLEMGVMYNEQFF. The CDR3 nucleotides are TGTGCCAGCAGCTTAGAGATGGGGGTTATGTACAATGAGCAGTTCTTC.

This clonotype was counted a few times. The chain carries TRBV14 and TRBJ1-6, with D possibly being TRBD1 (5 bases). Germline loops: CDR1 SGHDN, CDR2 FVKESK. The germline V and J ends were trimmed by 3 bases and 4 bases, with 13 bases remaining between them. CDR3 length: 16 residues. CDR3 nucleotide sequence: TGTGCCAGCAGCCATCTTTCTGGGGGGTATAATTCACCCCTCCACTTT. Translated: CASSHLSGGYNSPLHF.

A single count supports this clonotype. The chain links TRBV29-1 to TRBJ1-2; D call uncertain. The germline CDR1 and CDR2 sequences are SQVTM and ANQGSEA. Trimming left V 6 bases short and J 2 bases short, with 13 bases between. The CDR3 extends over 13 amino acids. The CDR3 spells CSVGSSRNYGYTF. In nucleotides, the CDR3 is TGCAGCGTGGGCAGCAGTAGGAACTATGGCTACACCTTC.

In regard to this clonotype: Mismatch with germline at one junction end may stem from a read error. The chain joins TRBV4-1 to TRBJ2-3; maybe TRBD2 (6 bases). Germline CDR1 is MGHRA and CDR2 is YSYEKL. This CDR3 spans 17 amino acids. Here the CDR3 reads CACSQVLTRRRGDTQYF. The CDR3 nucleotides are TGCGCCTGCAGCCAAGTTTTGACCAGGAGGAGGGGAGATACGCAGTATTTT.

The chain recombines TRBV24-1 with TRBJ2-4; no clear D. The CDR3 length is 14 residues. Trimming shortened V by 9 bases and J by 5 bases, and 16 bases separated the two germline ends. In germline, CDR1 is KGHDR, CDR2 SFDVKD. This CDR3 reads CATRNVKRENIQYF. CDR3 bases: TGTGCCACCCGGAACGTCAAAAGAGAAAACATTCAGTACTTC.

The rearrangement joins TRBV6-1 to TRBJ1-5; D is unresolved. V gave up 9 bases and J gave up 7 bases, with 13 bases separating them. Germline assignment: CDR1 MNHNS and CDR2 SASEGT. The CDR3 is 12 amino acids. Here the CDR3 DNA reads TGTGCCAGTAGGCCGCGCGGGCAGCCCCAGCATTTT. As protein: CASRPRGQPQHF.

Note on this clonotype: A much larger clone lies a single base off, so this may be a read error. V gene TRBV12-3 or TRBV12-4 combines with J gene TRBJ2-7; no clear D gene. The length of the CDR3 is 13 residues. The CDR3 DNA follows: TGTGCCAGCAGTTTAATTAACTCCTACGAGCGGTACTTC. Encoded protein: CASSLINSYERYF.

The genes are TRBV5-6 and TRBJ2-5; either TRBD1 or TRBD2 may fit D (5 bases each). Germline V gene lookup returns CDR1 SGHDT and CDR2 YYEEEE. V was pared by 0 bases and J by 4 bases, with 16 bases between. The CDR3 is made up of 16 amino acids. CDR3 in DNA: TGTGCCAGCAGCTTGGCCGGGACCCCGGGCCCAGAGACCCAGTACTTC. Encoded protein: CASSLAGTPGPETQYF.

This clonotype was detected only a few times. Just one base apart from a much larger clone, this may be a read error. The DNA for the CDR3 is TGTGCCAGCAGGTCCTTTTACGAGCAGTACTTC. It encodes CASRSFYEQYF. The chain uses TRBV2 and TRBJ2-7, with unresolved D. This CDR3 spans 11 amino acids. Germline V gene sequence: CDR1 SNHLY, CDR2 FYNNEI. The V end lost 6 bases, the J end lost 4 bases, and 7 bases lay between the germline ends. Full variable domain (missing parts from reference TRBV2 and TRBJ2-7): EPEVTQTPSHQVTQMGQEVILRCVPISNHLYFYWYRQILGQKVEFLVSFYNNEISEKSEIFDDQFSVERPDGSNFTLKIRSTKLEDSAMYFCASRSFYEQYFGPGTRLTVT.

The chain carries TRBV11-2 and TRBJ2-7, with D possibly being TRBD1 (6 bases). This CDR3 has 16 residues. V was pared by 5 bases and J by 0 bases, with 17 bases between. Germline V gene data show CDR1 as SGHAT and CDR2 as FQNNGV. CDR3 nucleotides: TGTGCCAGCAGCCCGCCACAGGGCTTCTCCTCCTACGAGCAGTACTTC. Protein product: CASSPPQGFSSYEQYF.

DNA for the CDR3: TGCAGTGCGCTCACAGGGGCCAACGTCCTGACTTTC. Protein sequence: CSALTGANVLTF. The chain links TRBV20-1 to TRBJ2-6; D call uncertain. V lost 6 bases and J 4 bases, leaving 7 bases between the germline ends. Looked up from germline, CDR1 is DFQATT and CDR2 is SNEGSKA (reference sequence). The CDR3 is made up of 12 amino acids.

The J gene is TRBJ2-1, the V gene TRBV5-4; 10 bases are shared with TRBD2. Losses at the gene ends were 4 bases for V and 0 bases for J; bases not matched to a gene: 4. Per the germline V gene, CDR1 is SGHNT and CDR2 is YYREEE (reference sequence). This CDR3 region has 16 residues. Here the CDR3 DNA reads TGTGCCAGCAGCCACGGACTAGCGGACTCCTACAATGAGCAGTTCTTC. Translation: CASSHGLADSYNEQFF.

V is TRBV28 and J is TRBJ2-6; D not resolved. Per the germline V gene, CDR1 is MDHEN and CDR2 is SYDVKM. The CDR3 sequence is 17 residues long. The germline V and J ends were trimmed by 1 base and 4 bases, with 14 bases remaining between them. CDR3 sequence: CASSLLGGSAGANVLTF. The CDR3 coding sequence is TGTGCCAGCAGTTTATTAGGCGGCTCGGCGGGGGCCAACGTCCTGACTTTC.

This clonotype has a handful of counts. The chain carries TRBV3-1 and TRBJ2-7; D gene unclear. V was shortened by 4 bases and J by 3 bases, with 16 bases between the two germline ends. In germline, CDR1 is LGHDT, CDR2 YNNKEL (reference sequence). The CDR3 is 15 amino acids. CDR3 in amino acids: CASSPTTYQFYEQYF. The CDR3 DNA is TGTGCCAGCAGCCCAACCACCTACCAGTTCTACGAGCAGTACTTC.

The chain recombines TRBV12-3 or TRBV12-4 with TRBJ1-1; D is unresolved. The CDR3 sequence is 12 residues long. V was trimmed by 3 bases and J by 9 bases, leaving 11 bases between them. The CDR3 is CASSFKSGQAFF. The DNA for the CDR3 is TGTGCCAGCAGTTTTAAGTCCGGACAAGCTTTCTTT.

The chain employs TRBV9 and TRBJ2-2; the D gene is possibly TRBD2 (6 bases). This CDR3 contains 17 residues. The V gene lost 0 bases and the J gene lost 0 bases, with 12 bases spanning the gap. Germline values: CDR1 SGDLS, CDR2 YYNGEE. CDR3 sequence (DNA): TGTGCCAGCAGCGTAGCTGGGGCGGGATCGAACACCGGGGAGCTGTTTTTT. This encodes CASSVAGAGSNTGELFF.